The clone carrying this TCR beta chain is a singleton in its sample. There were TCR beta CDR3 regions amplified from RNA transcripts. TCR CDR3 underwent first-round RT-PCR with the HTBI primer set. TCRdb processed the multiplex PCR reads anew with MiXCR; each CDR3 protein has one entry. The table shows around 570,000 distinct CDR3 sequences, with 15% to 20% occurring only once. This sample was included in a study of T cells in Graves' hyperthyroidism and ophthalmopathy. V shed 0 bases and J shed 3 bases, with 8 bases lying between them. There are 14 residues in the CDR3. Germline CDR1 is MNHEY and CDR2 is SVGEGT.

This receptor was taken from a man in his forties with Graves' ophthalmopathy. Sequencing was performed on blood. The chain joins TRBV6-2 or TRBV6-3 to TRBJ1-1; D perhaps matches TRBD1 (5 bases). CDR3: CASSYSTGDTEAFF. The CDR3 DNA sequence: TGTGCCAGCAGTTACTCGACGGGGGACACTGAAGCTTTCTTT.